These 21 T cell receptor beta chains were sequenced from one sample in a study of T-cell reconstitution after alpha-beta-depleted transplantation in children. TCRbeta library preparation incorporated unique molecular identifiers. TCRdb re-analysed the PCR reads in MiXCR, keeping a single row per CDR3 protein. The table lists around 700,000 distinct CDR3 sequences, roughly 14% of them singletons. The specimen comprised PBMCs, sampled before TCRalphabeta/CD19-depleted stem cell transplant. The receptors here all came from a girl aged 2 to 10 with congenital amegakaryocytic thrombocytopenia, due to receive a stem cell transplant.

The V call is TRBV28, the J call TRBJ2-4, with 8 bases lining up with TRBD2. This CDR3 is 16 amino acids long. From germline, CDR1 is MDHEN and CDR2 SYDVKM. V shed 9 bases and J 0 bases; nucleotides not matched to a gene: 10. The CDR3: CASQREFAVAKNIQYF. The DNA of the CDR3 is TGTGCCAGTCAGCGGGAGTTCGCTGTAGCCAAAAACATTCAGTACTTC.

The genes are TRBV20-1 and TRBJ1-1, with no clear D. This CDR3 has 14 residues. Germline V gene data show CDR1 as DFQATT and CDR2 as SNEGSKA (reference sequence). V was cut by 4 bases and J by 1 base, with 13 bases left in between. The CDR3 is CSANLDAGNTEAFF. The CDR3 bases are TGCAGTGCTAATCTAGACGCTGGGAACACTGAAGCTTTCTTT.

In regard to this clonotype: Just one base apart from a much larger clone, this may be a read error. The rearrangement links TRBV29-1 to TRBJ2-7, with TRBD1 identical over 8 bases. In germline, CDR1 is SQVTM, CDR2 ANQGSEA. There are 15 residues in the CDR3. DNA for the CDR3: TGCAGCGTTGTACTCCCACCGGGACAGGAAGACGAGCAGCACTTC. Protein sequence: CSVVLPPGQEDEQHF.

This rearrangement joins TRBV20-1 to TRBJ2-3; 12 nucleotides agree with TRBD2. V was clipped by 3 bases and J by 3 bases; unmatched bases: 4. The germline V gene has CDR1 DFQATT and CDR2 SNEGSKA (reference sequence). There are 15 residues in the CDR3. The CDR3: CSASRLAGVTDTQYF. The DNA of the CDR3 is TGCAGTGCTAGCCGACTAGCGGGAGTGACAGATACGCAGTATTTT.

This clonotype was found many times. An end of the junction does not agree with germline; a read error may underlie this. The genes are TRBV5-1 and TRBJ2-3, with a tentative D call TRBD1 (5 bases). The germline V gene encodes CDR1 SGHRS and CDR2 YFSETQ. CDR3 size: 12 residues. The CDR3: CASSAGTDTQYF. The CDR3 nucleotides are TGTGCCAGCAGTGCAGGGACAGATACGCAGTATTTT.

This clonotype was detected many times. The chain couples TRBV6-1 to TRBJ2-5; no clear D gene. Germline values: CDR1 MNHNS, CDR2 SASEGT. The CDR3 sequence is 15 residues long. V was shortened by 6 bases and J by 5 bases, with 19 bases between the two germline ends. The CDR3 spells CASRPPKGMSETQYF. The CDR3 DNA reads TGTGCCAGCAGACCCCCGAAGGGAATGAGTGAGACCCAGTACTTC.

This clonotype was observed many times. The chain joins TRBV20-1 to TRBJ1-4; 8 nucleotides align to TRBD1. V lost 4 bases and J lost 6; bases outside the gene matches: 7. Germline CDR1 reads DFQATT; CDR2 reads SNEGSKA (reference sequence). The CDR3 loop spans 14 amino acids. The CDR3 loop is CSAIRGLGDEKLFF. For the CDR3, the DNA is TGCAGTGCTATCAGGGGGCTGGGGGATGAAAAACTGTTTTTT.

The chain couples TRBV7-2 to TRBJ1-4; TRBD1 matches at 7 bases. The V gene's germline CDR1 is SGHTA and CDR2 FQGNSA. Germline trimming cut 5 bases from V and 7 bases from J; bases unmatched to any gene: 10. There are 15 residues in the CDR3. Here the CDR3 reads CASSPPGTVGEKLFF. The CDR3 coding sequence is TGTGCCAGCAGCCCCCCCGGGACAGTTGGTGAAAAACTGTTTTTT. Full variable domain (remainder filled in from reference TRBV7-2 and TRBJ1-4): GAGVSQSPSNKVTEKGKDVELRCDPISGHTALYWYRQSLGQGLEFLIYFQGNSAPDKSGLPSDRFSAERTGGSVSTLTIQRTQQEDSAVYLCASSPPGTVGEKLFFGSGTQLSVL.

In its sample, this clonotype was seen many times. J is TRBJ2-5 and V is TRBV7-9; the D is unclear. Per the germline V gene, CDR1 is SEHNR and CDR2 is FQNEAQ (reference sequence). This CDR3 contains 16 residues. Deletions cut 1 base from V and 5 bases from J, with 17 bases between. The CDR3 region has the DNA TGTGCCAGCAGCTTAGTACAGACCCTCCAGTGGGAGACCCAGTACTTC. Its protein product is CASSLVQTLQWETQYF.

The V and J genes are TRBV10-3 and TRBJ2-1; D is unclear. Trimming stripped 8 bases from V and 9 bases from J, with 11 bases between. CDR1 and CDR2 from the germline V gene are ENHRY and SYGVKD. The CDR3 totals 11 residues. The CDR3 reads CAIEDLGEQFF. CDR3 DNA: TGTGCCATCGAGGATCTGGGTGAGCAGTTCTTC.

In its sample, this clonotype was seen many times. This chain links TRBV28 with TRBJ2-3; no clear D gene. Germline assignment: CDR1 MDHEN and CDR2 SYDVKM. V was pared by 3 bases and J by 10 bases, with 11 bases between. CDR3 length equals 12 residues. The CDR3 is CASSFSGSAQYF. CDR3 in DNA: TGTGCCAGCAGTTTTTCTGGTTCGGCGCAGTATTTT.

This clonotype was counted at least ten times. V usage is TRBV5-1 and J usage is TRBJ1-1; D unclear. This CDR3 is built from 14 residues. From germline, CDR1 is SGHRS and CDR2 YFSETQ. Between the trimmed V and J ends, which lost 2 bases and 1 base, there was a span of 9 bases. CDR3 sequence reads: CASSLQLSNTEAFF. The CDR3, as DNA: TGCGCCAGCAGCTTACAACTCTCGAACACTGAAGCTTTCTTT.

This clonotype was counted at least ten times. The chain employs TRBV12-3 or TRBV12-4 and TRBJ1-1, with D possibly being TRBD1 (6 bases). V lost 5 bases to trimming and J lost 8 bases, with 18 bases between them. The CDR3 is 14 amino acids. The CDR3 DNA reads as TGTGCCAGCAGTCCCAACAGGGATCGGACAGAAGCTTTCTTT. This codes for CASSPNRDRTEAFF.

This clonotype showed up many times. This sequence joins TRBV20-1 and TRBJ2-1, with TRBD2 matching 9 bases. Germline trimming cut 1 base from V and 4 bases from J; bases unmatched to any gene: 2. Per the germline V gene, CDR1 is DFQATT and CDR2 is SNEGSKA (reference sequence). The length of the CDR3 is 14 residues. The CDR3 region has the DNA TGCAGTGCTAGAGGACTAGCGGATTACAATGAGCAGTTCTTC. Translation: CSARGLADYNEQFF.

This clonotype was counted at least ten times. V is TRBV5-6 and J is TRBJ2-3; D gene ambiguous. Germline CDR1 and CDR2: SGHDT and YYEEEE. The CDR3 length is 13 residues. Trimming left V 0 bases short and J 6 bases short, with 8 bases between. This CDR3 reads CASSLVNADTQYF. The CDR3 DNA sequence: TGTGCCAGCAGCTTGGTCAATGCGGATACGCAGTATTTT.

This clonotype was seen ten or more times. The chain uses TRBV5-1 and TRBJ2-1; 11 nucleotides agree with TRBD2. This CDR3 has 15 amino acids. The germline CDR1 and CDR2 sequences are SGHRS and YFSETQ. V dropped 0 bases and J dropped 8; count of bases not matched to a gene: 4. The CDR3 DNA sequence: TGCGCCAGCAGCTTGGCTCTAGCGGGAGGACATGAGCAGTTCTTC. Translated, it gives CASSLALAGGHEQFF.

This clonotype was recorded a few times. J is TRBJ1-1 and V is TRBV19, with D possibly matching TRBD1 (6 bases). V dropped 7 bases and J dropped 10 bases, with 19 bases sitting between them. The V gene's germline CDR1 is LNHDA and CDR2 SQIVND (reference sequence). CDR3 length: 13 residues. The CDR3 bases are TGTGCCAGTACGAATTCGGCAGGGGCGCTAGCTTTCTTT. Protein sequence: CASTNSAGALAFF.

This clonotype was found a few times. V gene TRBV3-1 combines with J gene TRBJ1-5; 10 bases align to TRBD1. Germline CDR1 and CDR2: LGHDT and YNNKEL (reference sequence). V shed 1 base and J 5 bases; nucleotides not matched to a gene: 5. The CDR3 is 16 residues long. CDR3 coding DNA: TGTGCCAGCAGCCAAGGGGTTGACAGGGGGCATCAGCCCCAGCATTTT. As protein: CASSQGVDRGHQPQHF.

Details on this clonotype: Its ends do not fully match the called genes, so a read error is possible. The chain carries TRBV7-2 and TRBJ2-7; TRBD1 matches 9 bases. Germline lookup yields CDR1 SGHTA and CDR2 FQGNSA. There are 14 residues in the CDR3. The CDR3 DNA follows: TGTGTCAGCACCCGGACAGGGGTAATCAACGAGCAGTACTTC. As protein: CVSTRTGVINEQYF.

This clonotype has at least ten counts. CDR3 DNA sequence: TGTGCCAGCGGAAAGACAGGGTACGACTATGGCTACACCTTC. Translation gives CASGKTGYDYGYTF. This chain connects TRBV28 to TRBJ1-2; TRBD1 matches 7 bases. The germline V gene has CDR1 MDHEN and CDR2 SYDVKM. V lost 8 bases, J lost 3 bases, and 9 bases stayed unmatched. CDR3 length: 14 residues.

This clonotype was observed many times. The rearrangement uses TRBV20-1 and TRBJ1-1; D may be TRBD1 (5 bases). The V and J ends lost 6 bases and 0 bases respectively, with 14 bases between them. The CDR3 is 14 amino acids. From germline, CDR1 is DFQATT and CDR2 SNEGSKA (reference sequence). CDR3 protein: CSASGGLMNTEAFF. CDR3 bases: TGCAGTGCCTCGGGGGGATTGATGAACACTGAAGCTTTCTTT.